Listed here are 27 T cell receptor beta chains from one sample, sequenced in a study of cytomegalovirus exposure and HLA in healthy donors. In the PCR, 60 Vbeta and 13 Jbeta primers were used. Sequencing used immunoSEQ multiplex PCR; TCRdb keeps in-frame clones, though not all of them. The sample holds about 120,000 clones, about four fifths seen once. Source material: PBMCs. The receptors here all came from a woman between 18 and 30 years old in good health and CMV-seronegative.

V is TRBV19 and J is TRBJ2-3; 9 positions agree with TRBD2. Germline-derived CDR1 and CDR2 are LNHDA and SQIVND (reference sequence). This CDR3 has 15 residues. V was clipped by 1 base and J by 6 bases; unmatched bases: 5. CDR3 in amino acids: CASSIGAGGSDTQYF. The CDR3 DNA reads TGTGCCAGTAGTATAGGAGCGGGGGGTTCGGATACGCAGTATTTT.

CDR3 in amino acids: CATQGATGANVLTF. The CDR3 DNA follows: TGTGCCACACAGGGGGCGACTGGGGCCAACGTCCTGACTTTC. The chain combines TRBV2 with TRBJ2-6; 9 bases are shared with TRBD1. The trim removed 10 bases at V and 2 bases at J, leaving 3 bases unmatched. Germline values: CDR1 SNHLY, CDR2 FYNNEI. The CDR3 spans 14 residues. Using reference TRBV2 and TRBJ2-6 for the parts outside the CDR3, the full variable domain is EPEVTQTPSHQVTQMGQEVILRCVPISNHLYFYWYRQILGQKVEFLVSFYNNEISEKSEIFDDQFSVERPDGSNFTLKIRSTKLEDSAMYFCATQGATGANVLTFGAGSRLTVL.

This sequence joins TRBV27 and TRBJ1-1; D gene unclear. The germline V gene has CDR1 MNHEY and CDR2 SMNVEV (reference sequence). V dropped 4 bases and J dropped 0 bases, with 9 bases sitting between them. CDR3 size: 14 residues. The CDR3 sequence: CASSSNPMNTEAFF. In DNA form, the CDR3 reads TGTGCCAGCAGTTCTAACCCCATGAACACTGAAGCTTTCTTT.

In its sample, this clone was seen a few times. The genes are TRBV6-1 and TRBJ2-7, with 8 bases lining up with TRBD1. Germline values: CDR1 MNHNS, CDR2 SASEGT. V shed 7 bases, J shed 3 bases, and the junction held 8 bases outside the gene matches. The CDR3 spans 14 residues. CDR3 loop: CASTWTGWNYEQYF. The DNA for the CDR3 is TGTGCCAGCACATGGACAGGGTGGAACTACGAGCAGTACTTC.

The V call is TRBV6-1, the J call TRBJ2-3, with TRBD1 matching 8 bases. The V gene's germline CDR1 is MNHNS and CDR2 SASEGT. Trimming cost V 3 bases and J 4 bases; bases outside gene matches: 6. The CDR3 is 15 amino acids. This CDR3 reads CASSDGQGEADTQYF. DNA for the CDR3: TGTGCCAGCAGTGACGGACAGGGAGAAGCAGATACGCAGTATTTT.

This clone has a handful of counts. The chain employs TRBV28 and TRBJ2-7, with D maybe TRBD1 (6 bases). The germline gives CDR1 MDHEN, CDR2 SYDVKM. Trimming removed 5 bases from V and 7 bases from J, with 21 bases in between. This CDR3 contains 15 residues. CDR3 nucleotides: TGTGCCAGCAGTGGGGTACAGGGTGTCACGAGGGAGCAGTACTTC. Translating it yields CASSGVQGVTREQYF.

The J gene is TRBJ2-7, the V gene TRBV6-1; 8 bases fit TRBD1. Germline values: CDR1 MNHNS, CDR2 SASEGT. J gave up 5 bases and V 9 bases, and 6 bases lay outside the gene matches. The length of the CDR3 is 12 residues. This CDR3 is CASGGQAHEQYF. CDR3 in DNA: TGTGCCAGTGGGGGACAGGCCCACGAGCAGTACTTC.

The J gene is TRBJ2-2, the V gene TRBV4-1; 14 nucleotides match TRBD2. V was pared by 5 bases and J by 7 bases, with 9 bases of the junction left unmatched. Germline CDR1 MGHRA, CDR2 YSYEKL. The CDR3 length is 17 residues. The CDR3 loop reads CASSTRLAGGPGGELFF. The CDR3 coding sequence is TGCGCCAGCAGCACCCGACTAGCGGGGGGGCCGGGCGGGGAGCTGTTTTTT.

This chain links TRBV4-2 with TRBJ1-1; 9 bases map to TRBD1. V lost 2 bases and J lost 4; bases outside the gene matches: 11. This CDR3 has 17 residues. Germline V gives CDR1 LGHNA, CDR2 YNFKEQ. The CDR3 region has the DNA TGTGCCAGCAGCCAACCCACACAGGGGGCGGGTGTCACTGAAGCTTTCTTT. This gives the protein CASSQPTQGAGVTEAFF.

V gene TRBV28 combines with J gene TRBJ1-5; D unresolved. Germline assignment: CDR1 MDHEN and CDR2 SYDVKM. The V gene lost 6 bases and the J gene lost 5 bases, with 11 bases spanning the gap. The CDR3 totals 13 residues. The CDR3 DNA sequence: TGTGCCAGCAGCGCCGACATTTATCAGCCCCAGCATTTT. Encoded protein: CASSADIYQPQHF.

This clone was counted between two and nine times. The chain links TRBV19 to TRBJ1-2; D is unclear. The CDR3 is 12 amino acids. Germline V gene lookup returns CDR1 LNHDA and CDR2 SQIVND (reference sequence). The V end lost 6 bases, the J end lost 1 base, and 6 bases lay between the germline ends. The CDR3 coding sequence is TGTGCCAGTAGACAGATTAACTATGGCTACACCTTC. This codes for CASRQINYGYTF.

The chain recombines TRBV15 with TRBJ2-2, with TRBD1 matching 8 bases. This CDR3 is 16 amino acids long. V dropped 5 bases and J dropped 4; count of bases not matched to a gene: 9. Germline values: CDR1 LNHNV, CDR2 YYDKDF (reference sequence). CDR3 bases: TGTGCCACCAGCCCAGCGGACAGGGCCGGCACCGGGGAGCTGTTTTTT. It is translated as CATSPADRAGTGELFF. The full variable domain, with the rest looked up from reference TRBV15 and TRBJ2-2, is DAMVIQNPRYQVTQFGKPVTLSCSQTLNHNVMYWYQQKSSQAPKLLFHYYDKDFNNEADTPDNFQSRRPNTSFCFLDIRSPGLGDTAMYLCATSPADRAGTGELFFGEGSRLTVL.

This chain joins TRBV7-9 and TRBJ1-5, with a weak D call TRBD1 (5 bases). This CDR3 is 14 amino acids long. The germline V gene has CDR1 SEHNR and CDR2 FQNEAQ (reference sequence). Trimming took 6 bases from V and 7 from J, leaving 16 bases between them. The CDR3 region is CASSYGGGGQPQHF. Written as DNA, the CDR3 is TGTGCCAGCAGTTATGGGGGGGGAGGGCAGCCCCAGCATTTT.

The chain has TRBV4-1 and TRBJ2-5; 9 bases are shared with TRBD2. Looked up from germline, CDR1 is MGHRA and CDR2 is YSYEKL. This CDR3 has 17 amino acids. V shed 2 bases and J 1 base; nucleotides not matched to a gene: 8. CDR3 coding DNA: TGCGCCAGCAGCCAACCTGGACTAGCGTCTACCCAAGAGACCCAGTACTTC. This codes for CASSQPGLASTQETQYF.

The rearrangement links TRBV5-6 to TRBJ2-7, with 16 bases aligning to TRBD2. This CDR3 is built from 16 residues. Looked up from germline, CDR1 is SGHDT and CDR2 is YYEEEE. V shed 3 bases and J 5 bases; nucleotides not matched to a gene: 5. CDR3: CASSSGLAGGPDEQYF. CDR3 sequence (DNA): TGTGCCAGCAGCTCGGGACTAGCGGGGGGGCCGGACGAGCAGTACTTC.

The V call is TRBV27, the J call TRBJ1-1; perhaps TRBD1 as D (5 bases). Trimming removed 5 bases from V and 5 bases from J, with 18 bases in between. CDR1 MNHEY and CDR2 SMNVEV come from the germline V gene (reference sequence). The CDR3 consists of 15 residues. The CDR3 nucleotides are TGTGCCAGCAGTCGGGCGGGGGGTAAGGGTACTGAAGCTTTCTTT. Amino acid sequence: CASSRAGGKGTEAFF.

The chain employs TRBV27 and TRBJ2-1; no clear D. This CDR3 region has 13 residues. CDR1 MNHEY and CDR2 SMNVEV come from the germline V gene (reference sequence). V was cut by 2 bases and J by 4 bases, with 6 bases left in between. CDR3 sequence reads: CASSLTGYNEQFF. In nucleotides, the CDR3 is TGTGCCAGCAGTTTAACGGGTTACAATGAGCAGTTCTTC.

The V and J genes are TRBV5-1 and TRBJ2-7; 8 positions match TRBD2. This CDR3 is 17 amino acids long. Germline trimming cut 0 bases from V and 2 bases from J; bases unmatched to any gene: 10. Germline lookup yields CDR1 SGHRS and CDR2 YFSETQ. This chain's CDR3 is CASSLAIGGGHPYEQYF. The CDR3 nucleotides read TGCGCCAGCAGCTTGGCCATCGGCGGGGGGCACCCCTACGAGCAGTACTTC.

The chain joins TRBV14 to TRBJ1-1; 7 positions match TRBD1. CDR1 is SGHDN and CDR2 is FVKESK in the germline V gene. V lost 3 bases to trimming and J lost 0 bases; unmatched junction nucleotides: 7. This CDR3 has 16 residues. The CDR3 loop is CASSHRTGRVNTEAFF. CDR3 coding DNA: TGTGCCAGCAGCCACCGGACAGGTCGGGTGAACACTGAAGCTTTCTTT.

This clone occurred once. The chain is built from TRBV9 and TRBJ2-7, with TRBD1 matching 8 bases. CDR3 length: 14 residues. Trimming at V came to 4 bases and at J to 2 bases, leaving 5 bases not matched to a gene. Germline V CDR1 and CDR2: SGDLS, YYNGEE. CDR3 loop: CASSPGTGAYEQYF. CDR3 in DNA: TGTGCCAGCAGCCCTGGGACAGGCGCCTACGAGCAGTACTTC. The complete variable domain, with remaining parts taken from reference TRBV9 and TRBJ2-7, reads DSGVTQTPKHLITATGQRVTLRCSPRSGDLSVYWYQQSLDQGLQFLIQYYNGEERAKGNILERFSAQQFPDLHSELNLSSLELGDSALYFCASSPGTGAYEQYFGPGTRLTVT.

This sequence joins TRBV5-4 and TRBJ2-1; weak D call: TRBD2 (6 bases). The V gene's germline CDR1 is SGHNT and CDR2 YYREEE (reference sequence). Trimming stripped 5 bases from V and 1 base from J, with 13 bases between. The CDR3 has 15 amino acids. Here the CDR3 DNA reads TGTGCCAGCAGGAATGGCGGGGAGTCCTACAATGAGCAGTTCTTC. Translation: CASRNGGESYNEQFF.

V usage is TRBV4-1 and J usage is TRBJ2-4, with a weak D call TRBD1 (5 bases). The CDR3 runs to 15 residues. The V gene's germline CDR1 is MGHRA and CDR2 YSYEKL. Trimming took 0 bases from V and 4 from J, leaving 10 bases between them. CDR3 sequence reads: CASSQEGQRKNIQYF. In DNA, the CDR3 is TGCGCCAGCAGCCAAGAGGGGCAGAGAAAAAACATTCAGTACTTC.

This rearrangement joins TRBV2 to TRBJ2-7; 10 nucleotides align to TRBD1. The CDR3 covers 14 residues. The V and J ends lost 7 bases and 1 base, in that order; junction bases with no gene match: 4. CDR1 SNHLY and CDR2 FYNNEI come from the germline V gene. The CDR3 spells CASTWDRGSYEQYF. For the CDR3, the DNA is TGTGCCAGCACCTGGGACAGGGGATCCTACGAGCAGTACTTC. The full variable domain, with the rest looked up from reference TRBV2 and TRBJ2-7, is EPEVTQTPSHQVTQMGQEVILRCVPISNHLYFYWYRQILGQKVEFLVSFYNNEISEKSEIFDDQFSVERPDGSNFTLKIRSTKLEDSAMYFCASTWDRGSYEQYFGPGTRLTVT.

The chain links TRBV27 to TRBJ2-3; 9 bases line up with TRBD1. The ends lost 6 bases at V and 1 base at J; junction bases unmatched: 5. CDR3 length: 15 amino acids. From germline, CDR1 is MNHEY and CDR2 SMNVEV (reference sequence). The CDR3 bases are TGTGCCAGCAGCCCGAGGACAGGGGGCACAGATACGCAGTATTTT. Protein product: CASSPRTGGTDTQYF.

This clone was seen only a few times. The chain joins TRBV2 to TRBJ1-2; a weak D match, TRBD1 (6 bases). With 6 bases removed from V and 0 bases from J, the gap between germline ends came to 11 bases. Germline V gene data show CDR1 as SNHLY and CDR2 as FYNNEI. CDR3 length: 14 amino acids. For the CDR3, the DNA is TGTGCCAGCAGGGTTGAGGGGGCTAACTATGGCTACACCTTC. This encodes CASRVEGANYGYTF.

The rearrangement links TRBV4-2 to TRBJ2-5; 13 nucleotides align to TRBD2. CDR3 length: 17 residues. V trimming: 1 base; J trimming: 5 bases; junction bases outside the gene matches: 7. The germline gives CDR1 LGHNA, CDR2 YNFKEQ. CDR3 region: CASSQGTSGGLVETQYF. The CDR3 DNA sequence: TGTGCCAGCAGCCAAGGGACTAGCGGGGGCCTGGTGGAGACCCAGTACTTC.

The chain couples TRBV28 to TRBJ1-1; 7 bases are shared with TRBD1. With 3 bases clipped from V and 0 bases from J, the junction kept 4 bases outside the gene matches. The CDR3 extends over 15 amino acids. Germline V gene sequence: CDR1 MDHEN, CDR2 SYDVKM. Here the CDR3 DNA reads TGTGCCAGCAGTTTCAGGGGGGTTATGAACACTGAAGCTTTCTTT. It codes for CASSFRGVMNTEAFF.